One and the same sample provided the 16 T cell receptor beta chains below, sequenced in a study of blood T cell repertoires in COVID-19. Profiling relied on immunoSEQ multiplex PCR, and the TCRdb table lists in-frame clones only, not all of them. The profile shows fewer than 150,000 clones, around 90% of them singletons. The sample consisted of peripheral blood. Source of these receptors: a woman aged 60-70 years with COVID-19, enrolled during active disease.

This clone occurred once. The chain's CDR3 is CASSLSPGGGRANTEAFF. The CDR3, as DNA: TGTGCCAGCAGCTTATCTCCGGGCGGGGGGCGAGCAAACACTGAAGCTTTCTTT. J is TRBJ1-1 and V is TRBV7-8; D perhaps matches TRBD1 (6 bases). Germline CDR1 reads SGHVS; CDR2 reads FQNEAQ. The CDR3 is 18 residues long. V shed 2 bases and J shed 2 bases, with 21 bases lying between them.

This chain connects TRBV11-2 to TRBJ2-1; TRBD2 matches 9 bases. V was clipped by 0 bases and J by 10 bases; unmatched bases: 4. The CDR3 is 14 residues long. Germline CDR1 reads SGHAT; CDR2 reads FQNNGV. CDR3 in amino acids: CASSLEAGLAEQFF. CDR3 nucleotide sequence: TGTGCCAGCAGCTTAGAGGCAGGACTAGCGGAGCAGTTCTTC.

This clone was recorded once. The chain combines TRBV7-2 with TRBJ2-5, with D possibly being TRBD1 (6 bases). Germline loops: CDR1 SGHTA, CDR2 FQGNSA. The CDR3 is 15 residues long. V lost 5 bases, J lost 1 base, and 14 bases lay in between. The CDR3 protein is CASSPLTGGQETQYF. The CDR3 region has the DNA TGTGCCAGCAGCCCCCTGACAGGAGGCCAAGAGACCCAGTACTTC.

The chain joins TRBV5-1 to TRBJ2-7; 7 nucleotides line up with TRBD1. Germline lookup yields CDR1 SGHRS and CDR2 YFSETQ. The CDR3 has 15 amino acids. V trimming: 2 bases; J trimming: 1 base; junction bases outside the gene matches: 6. The CDR3 bases are TGCGCCAGCAGCTTTGGGTCGACAGGGTCCTACGAGCAGTACTTC. Its translation is CASSFGSTGSYEQYF.

This clone was seen more than once but under ten times. The chain links TRBV4-2 to TRBJ1-3; 8 nucleotides agree with TRBD1. Germline loops: CDR1 LGHNA, CDR2 YNFKEQ. J lost 3 bases, V lost 0 bases, and 1 base had no gene match. This CDR3 comprises 15 residues. Written as DNA, the CDR3 is TGTGCCAGCAGCCAAGAGACAGGGGTTGGAAACACCATATATTTT. Translated, it gives CASSQETGVGNTIYF.

This CDR3 reads CASLSLSGNTIYF. CDR3 DNA: TGTGCCAGCCTCTCCCTGAGTGGAAACACCATATATTTT. This chain uses TRBV6-5 with TRBJ1-3; D remains unclear. Trimming stripped 8 bases from V and 3 bases from J, with 11 bases between. This CDR3 is built from 13 residues. Per the germline V gene, CDR1 is MNHEY and CDR2 is SVGAGI.

This sequence joins TRBV5-8 and TRBJ2-1; possible D gene TRBD1, 6 bases. This CDR3 comprises 15 residues. The germline V and J ends were trimmed by 2 bases and 3 bases, with 12 bases remaining between them. The germline V gene has CDR1 SGHTS and CDR2 YDEGEE. As DNA, the CDR3 is TGTGCCAGCAGCTTACTGACAGGCGGCTACAATGAGCAGTTCTTC. Translating gives CASSLLTGGYNEQFF.

The gene calls are TRBV4-2 and TRBJ2-5, with D possibly matching TRBD1 (5 bases). V lost 4 bases and J 4 bases, leaving 16 bases between the germline ends. Germline V gives CDR1 LGHNA, CDR2 YNFKEQ. This CDR3 region has 15 residues. The CDR3 DNA follows: TGTGCCAGCAGCCCTAGGGGTAGGGGCGTAGAGACCCAGTACTTC. Translated: CASSPRGRGVETQYF.

The chain employs TRBV5-4 and TRBJ1-5; D remains unclear. The CDR3 spans 12 residues. CDR1 is SGHNT, CDR2 YYREEE, per germline (reference sequence). V gave up 4 bases and J gave up 4 bases, with 6 bases separating them. The CDR3 DNA sequence: TGTGCCAGCAGCATTAATAATCAGCCCCAGCATTTT. As protein: CASSINNQPQHF.

The rearrangement joins TRBV11-2 to TRBJ2-4; 8 bases map to TRBD1. This CDR3 is 14 amino acids long. Trimming took 5 bases from V and 7 from J; bases not matched to a gene: 7. Per the germline V gene, CDR1 is SGHAT and CDR2 is FQNNGV. This CDR3 reads CASSTQGGSNIQYF. In DNA form, the CDR3 reads TGTGCCAGCAGCACACAGGGGGGTTCCAACATTCAGTACTTC.

The count of this clone is one. The chain joins TRBV6-5 to TRBJ2-5, with 7 bases aligning to TRBD1. Trimming at V came to 5 bases and at J to 4 bases, leaving 1 base not matched to a gene. Germline loops: CDR1 MNHEY, CDR2 SVGAGI. This CDR3 comprises 12 residues. CDR3 residues: CASSRQGETQYF. The CDR3 coding sequence is TGTGCCAGCAGTCGACAGGGAGAGACCCAGTACTTC.

CDR3 DNA sequence: TGTGCCAGCAGCCCGGGACACAGTTTGGATAACTCTGGAAACACCATATATTTT. Translation: CASSPGHSLDNSGNTIYF. The chain recombines TRBV7-6 with TRBJ1-3; D is perhaps TRBD1 (6 bases). Deletions cut 5 bases from V and 0 bases from J, with 20 bases between. CDR1 SGHVS and CDR2 FNYEAQ come from the germline V gene. The CDR3 covers 18 residues.

This chain links TRBV25-1 with TRBJ1-6; D remains unclear. The CDR3 spans 12 residues. Germline V gives CDR1 MGHDK, CDR2 SYGVNS. Trimming left V 7 bases short and J 9 bases short, with 10 bases between. CDR3: CASTFEGSPLHF. The CDR3, as DNA: TGTGCCAGCACGTTTGAGGGTTCACCCCTCCACTTT.

The chain joins TRBV19 to TRBJ2-2, with D perhaps matching TRBD1 (5 bases). Germline CDR1 LNHDA, CDR2 SQIVND (reference sequence). The CDR3 spans 16 residues. The V end was cut by 8 bases, the J end by 5 bases, with 21 bases between. CDR3 DNA: TGTGCCAGTCTCCCCCCCGGTGCAGGGTGGACCGGGGAGCTGTTTTTT. This codes for CASLPPGAGWTGELFF.

V and J are TRBV7-9 and TRBJ1-2, with D possibly matching TRBD1 (6 bases). Between the trimmed V and J ends, which lost 4 bases and 0 bases, there was a span of 6 bases. Germline-derived CDR1 and CDR2 are SEHNR and FQNEAQ (reference sequence). The CDR3 extends over 13 amino acids. The CDR3 is CASSWDTNYGYTF. CDR3 bases: TGTGCCAGCAGCTGGGACACTAACTATGGCTACACCTTC.

As DNA, the CDR3 is TGTGCCAGCAGCCACGCCCAGGGTCCTAGCGGGGGGGAGACGCAGTATTTT. Protein product: CASSHAQGPSGGETQYF. The V call is TRBV7-9, the J call TRBJ2-3; 12 bases agree with TRBD2. The germline gives CDR1 SEHNR, CDR2 FQNEAQ (reference sequence). Germline trimming cut 5 bases from V and 9 bases from J; bases unmatched to any gene: 15. CDR3 length equals 17 residues.